The clone carrying this T cell receptor (beta chain) was seen more than once but under ten times. The length of the CDR3 is 14 residues. Between the trimmed V and J ends, which lost 4 bases and 6 bases, there was a span of 15 bases. CDR1 MDHEN and CDR2 SYDVKM come from the germline V gene. This specimen comes from a study of identical twins. Using its own MiXCR run on the 5' RACE reads, TCRdb lists one record per CDR3 protein. The sample has about 530,000 distinct CDR3 sequences, around 22% seen once. The sample was also reused in another study, on yellow fever vaccine responses in identical twins.

V is TRBV28 and J is TRBJ1-1, with TRBD1 as a possible D gene (6 bases). Specimen: CD4+ T cells sorted from blood. The source is a young woman in good health. CDR3 loop: CASSYNAGVAEAFF. The CDR3 bases are TGTGCCAGCAGTTACAACGCAGGGGTCGCTGAAGCTTTCTTT.